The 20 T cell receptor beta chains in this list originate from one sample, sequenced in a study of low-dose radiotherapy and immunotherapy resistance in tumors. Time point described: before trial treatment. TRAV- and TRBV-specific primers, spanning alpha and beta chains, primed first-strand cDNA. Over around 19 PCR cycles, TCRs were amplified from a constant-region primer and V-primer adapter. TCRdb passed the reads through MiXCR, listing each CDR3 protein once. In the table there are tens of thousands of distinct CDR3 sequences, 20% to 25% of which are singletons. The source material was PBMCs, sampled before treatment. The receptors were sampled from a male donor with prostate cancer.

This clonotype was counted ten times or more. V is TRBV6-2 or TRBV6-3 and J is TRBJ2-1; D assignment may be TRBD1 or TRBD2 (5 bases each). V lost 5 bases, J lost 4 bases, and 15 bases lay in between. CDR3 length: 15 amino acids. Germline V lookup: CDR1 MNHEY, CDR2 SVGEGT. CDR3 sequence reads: CASSIRDPQYNEQFF. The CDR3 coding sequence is TGTGCCAGCAGTATCCGGGACCCGCAATACAATGAGCAGTTCTTC.

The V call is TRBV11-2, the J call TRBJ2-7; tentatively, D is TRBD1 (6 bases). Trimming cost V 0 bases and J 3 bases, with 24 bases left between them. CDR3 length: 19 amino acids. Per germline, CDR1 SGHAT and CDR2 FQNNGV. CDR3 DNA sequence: TGTGCCAGCAGCTTAGATTATAGAGACTACACGAGGGGGTTCTACGAGCAGTACTTC. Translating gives CASSLDYRDYTRGFYEQYF.

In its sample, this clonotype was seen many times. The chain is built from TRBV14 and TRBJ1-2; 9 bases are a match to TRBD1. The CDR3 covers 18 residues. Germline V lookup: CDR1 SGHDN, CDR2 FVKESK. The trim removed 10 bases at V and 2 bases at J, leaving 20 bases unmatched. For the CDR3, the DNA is TGTGCCACCGCTAGGTTGTTCGAGGACAGGGGAGGCAACTATGGCTACACCTTC. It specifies CATARLFEDRGGNYGYTF.

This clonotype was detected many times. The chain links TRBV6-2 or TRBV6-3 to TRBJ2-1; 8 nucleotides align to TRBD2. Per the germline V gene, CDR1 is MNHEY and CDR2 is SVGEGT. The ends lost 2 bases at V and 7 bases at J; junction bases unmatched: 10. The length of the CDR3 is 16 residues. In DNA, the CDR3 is TGTGCCAGCAGTTACGAGAAGCGGGAGCGGGGGAATGAGCAGTTCTTC. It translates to CASSYEKRERGNEQFF.

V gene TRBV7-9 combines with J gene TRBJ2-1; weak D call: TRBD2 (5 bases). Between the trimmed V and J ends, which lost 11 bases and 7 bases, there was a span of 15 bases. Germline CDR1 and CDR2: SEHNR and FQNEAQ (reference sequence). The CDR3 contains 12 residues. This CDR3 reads CAGLSPGNEQFF. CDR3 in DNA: TGTGCCGGACTCTCCCCTGGGAATGAGCAGTTCTTC.

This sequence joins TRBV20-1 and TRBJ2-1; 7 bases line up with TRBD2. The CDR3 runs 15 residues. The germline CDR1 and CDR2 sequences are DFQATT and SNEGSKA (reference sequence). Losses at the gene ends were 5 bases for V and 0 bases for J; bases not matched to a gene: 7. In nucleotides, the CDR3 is TGCAGTGCTCTGGAAGCGGGGCGCTCCTACAATGAGCAGTTCTTC. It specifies CSALEAGRSYNEQFF.

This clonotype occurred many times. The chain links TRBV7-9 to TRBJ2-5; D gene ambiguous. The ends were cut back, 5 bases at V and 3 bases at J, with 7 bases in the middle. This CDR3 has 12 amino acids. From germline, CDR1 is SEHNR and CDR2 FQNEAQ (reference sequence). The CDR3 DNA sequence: TGTGCCAGCAGCCCTATAGAAGAGACCCAGTACTTC. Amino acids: CASSPIEETQYF. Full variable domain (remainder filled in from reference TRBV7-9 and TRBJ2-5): DTGVSQNPRHKITKRGQNVTFRCDPISEHNRLYWYRQTLGQGPEFLTYFQNEAQLEKSRLLSDRFSAERPKGSFSTLEIQRTEQGDSAMYLCASSPIEETQYFGPGTRLLVL.

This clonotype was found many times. The DNA for the CDR3 is TGTGCCAGCAGTACCCAGGGGGCGTTAGGAAACACCATATATTTT. The encoded protein is CASSTQGALGNTIYF. This chain links TRBV28 with TRBJ1-3; 8 bases are a match to TRBD1. Germline V gene lookup returns CDR1 MDHEN and CDR2 SYDVKM. J gave up 4 bases and V 5 bases, and 7 bases lay outside the gene matches. This CDR3 spans 15 amino acids. The full variable domain, with the rest looked up from reference TRBV28 and TRBJ1-3, is DVKVTQSSRYLVKRTGEKVFLECVQDMDHENMFWYRQDPGLGLRLIYFSYDVKMKEKGDIPEGYSVSREKKERFSLILESASTNQTSMYLCASSTQGALGNTIYFGEGSWLTVV.

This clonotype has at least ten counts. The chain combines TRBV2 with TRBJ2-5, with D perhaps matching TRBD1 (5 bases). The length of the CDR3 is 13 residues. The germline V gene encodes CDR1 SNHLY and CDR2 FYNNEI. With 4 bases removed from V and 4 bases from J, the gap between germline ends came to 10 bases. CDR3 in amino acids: CASSVDSRETQYF. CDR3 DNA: TGTGCCAGCAGTGTAGACAGCCGAGAGACCCAGTACTTC. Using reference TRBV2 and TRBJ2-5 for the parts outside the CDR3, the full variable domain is EPEVTQTPSHQVTQMGQEVILRCVPISNHLYFYWYRQILGQKVEFLVSFYNNEISEKSEIFDDQFSVERPDGSNFTLKIRSTKLEDSAMYFCASSVDSRETQYFGPGTRLLVL.

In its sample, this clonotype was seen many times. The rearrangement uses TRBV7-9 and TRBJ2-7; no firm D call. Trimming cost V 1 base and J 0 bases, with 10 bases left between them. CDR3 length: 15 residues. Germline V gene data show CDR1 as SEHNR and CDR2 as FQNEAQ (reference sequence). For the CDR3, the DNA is TGTGCCAGCAGCTTAGTAGGGTCCCCCTCCTACGAGCAGTACTTC. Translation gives CASSLVGSPSYEQYF.

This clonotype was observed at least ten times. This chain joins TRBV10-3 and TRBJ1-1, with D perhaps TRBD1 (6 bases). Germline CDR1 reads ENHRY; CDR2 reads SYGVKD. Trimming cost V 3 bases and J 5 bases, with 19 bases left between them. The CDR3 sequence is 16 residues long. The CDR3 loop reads CAISDFGARGETEAFF. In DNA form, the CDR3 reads TGTGCCATCAGTGACTTCGGGGCCAGGGGTGAAACTGAAGCTTTCTTT.

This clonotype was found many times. As DNA, the CDR3 is TGCGCCAGCAGCCCGGGACAGGGGTTTGAGCAGTACTTC. Protein: CASSPGQGFEQYF. The chain carries TRBV4-1 and TRBJ2-7; 10 bases match TRBD1. V was clipped by 4 bases and J by 7 bases; unmatched bases: 4. Germline loops: CDR1 MGHRA, CDR2 YSYEKL. This CDR3 has 13 amino acids.

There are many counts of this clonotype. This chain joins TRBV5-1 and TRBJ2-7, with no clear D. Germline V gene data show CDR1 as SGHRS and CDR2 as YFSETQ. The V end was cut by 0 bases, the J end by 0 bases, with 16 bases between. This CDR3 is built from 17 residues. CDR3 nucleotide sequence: TGCGCCAGCAGCTTGGATGGAATAAGGCCGAGCTCCTACGAGCAGTACTTC. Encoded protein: CASSLDGIRPSSYEQYF.

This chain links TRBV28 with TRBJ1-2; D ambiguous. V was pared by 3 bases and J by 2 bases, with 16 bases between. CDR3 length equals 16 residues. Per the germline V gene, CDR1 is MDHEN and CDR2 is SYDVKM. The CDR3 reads CASSFLFSGRNYGYTF. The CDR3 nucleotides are TGTGCCAGCAGTTTTCTGTTCTCGGGCAGGAACTATGGCTACACCTTC.

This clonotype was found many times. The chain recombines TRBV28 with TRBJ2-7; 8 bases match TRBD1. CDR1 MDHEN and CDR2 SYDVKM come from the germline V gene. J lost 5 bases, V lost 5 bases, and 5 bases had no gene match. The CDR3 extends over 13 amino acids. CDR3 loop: CASSGQGKDEQYF. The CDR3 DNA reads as TGTGCCAGCAGTGGACAGGGTAAGGACGAGCAGTACTTC. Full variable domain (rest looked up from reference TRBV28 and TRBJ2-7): DVKVTQSSRYLVKRTGEKVFLECVQDMDHENMFWYRQDPGLGLRLIYFSYDVKMKEKGDIPEGYSVSREKKERFSLILESASTNQTSMYLCASSGQGKDEQYFGPGTRLTVT.

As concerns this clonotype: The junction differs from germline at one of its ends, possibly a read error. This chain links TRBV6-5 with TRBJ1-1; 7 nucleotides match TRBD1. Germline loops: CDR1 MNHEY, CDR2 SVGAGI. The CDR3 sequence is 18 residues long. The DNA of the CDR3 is TGCGCCAGCAGTTACACCTCCGGGACAGCGACGATGAACACTGATGCTTTCTTT. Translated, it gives CASSYTSGTATMNTDAFF.

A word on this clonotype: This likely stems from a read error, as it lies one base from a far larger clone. The CDR3 coding sequence is TGTGCCAGCAGGGCCTCGGACAGGGACGAGACCCAGTACTTC. It codes for CASRASDRDETQYF. This rearrangement joins TRBV6-1 to TRBJ2-5, with TRBD1 identical over 8 bases. Germline trimming cut 6 bases from V and 5 bases from J; bases unmatched to any gene: 8. The CDR3 is 14 residues long. The germline gives CDR1 MNHNS, CDR2 SASEGT.

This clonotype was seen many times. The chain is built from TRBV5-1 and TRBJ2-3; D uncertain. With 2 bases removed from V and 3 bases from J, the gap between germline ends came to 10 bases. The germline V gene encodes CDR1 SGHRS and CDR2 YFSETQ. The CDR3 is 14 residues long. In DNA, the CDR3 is TGCGCCAGCAGCTTAGCTACACCAACAGATACGCAGTATTTT. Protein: CASSLATPTDTQYF.

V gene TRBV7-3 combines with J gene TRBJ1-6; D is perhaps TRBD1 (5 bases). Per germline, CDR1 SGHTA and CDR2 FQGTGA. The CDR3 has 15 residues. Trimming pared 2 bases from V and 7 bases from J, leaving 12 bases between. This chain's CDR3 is CASSLHPGNNSPLHF. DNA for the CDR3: TGTGCCAGCAGCTTACATCCAGGGAACAATTCACCCCTCCACTTT.

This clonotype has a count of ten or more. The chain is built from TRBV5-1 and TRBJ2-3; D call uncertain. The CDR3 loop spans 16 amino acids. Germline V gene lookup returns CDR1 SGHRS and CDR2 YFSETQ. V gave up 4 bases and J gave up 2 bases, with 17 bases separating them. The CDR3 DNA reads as TGCGCCAGCAGCCCCGGAATGTCAACCGACACAGATACGCAGTATTTT. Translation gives CASSPGMSTDTDTQYF.